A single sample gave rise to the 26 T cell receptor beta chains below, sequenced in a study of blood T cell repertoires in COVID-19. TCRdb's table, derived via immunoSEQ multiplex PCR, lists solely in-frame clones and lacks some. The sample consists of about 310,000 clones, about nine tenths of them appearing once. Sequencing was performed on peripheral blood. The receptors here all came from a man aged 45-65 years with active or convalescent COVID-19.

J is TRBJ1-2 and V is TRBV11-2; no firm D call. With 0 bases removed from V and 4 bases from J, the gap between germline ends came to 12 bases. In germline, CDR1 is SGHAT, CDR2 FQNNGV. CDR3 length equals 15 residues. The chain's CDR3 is CASSLDLTSSYGYTF. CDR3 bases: TGTGCCAGCAGCTTAGATCTGACAAGCTCCTATGGCTACACCTTC.

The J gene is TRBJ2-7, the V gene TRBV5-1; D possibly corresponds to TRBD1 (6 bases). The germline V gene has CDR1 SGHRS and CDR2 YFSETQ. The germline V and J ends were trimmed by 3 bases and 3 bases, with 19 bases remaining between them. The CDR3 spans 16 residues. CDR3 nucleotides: TGCGCCAGCAGCTCAGACTCACAGGGAAAGGGCTACGAGCAGTACTTC. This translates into CASSSDSQGKGYEQYF.

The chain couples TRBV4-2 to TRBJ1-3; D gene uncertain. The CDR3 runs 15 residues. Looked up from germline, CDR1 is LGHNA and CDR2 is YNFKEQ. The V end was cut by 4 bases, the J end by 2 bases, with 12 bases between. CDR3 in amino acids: CASSLRSGPGNTIYF. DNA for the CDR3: TGTGCCAGCAGCCTCCGTTCTGGGCCTGGAAACACCATATATTTT.

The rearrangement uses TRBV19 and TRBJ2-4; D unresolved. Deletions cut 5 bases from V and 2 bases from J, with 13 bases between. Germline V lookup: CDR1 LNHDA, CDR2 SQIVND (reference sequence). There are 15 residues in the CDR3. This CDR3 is CASSPQSGTKNIQYF. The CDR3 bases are TGTGCCAGTAGTCCTCAATCGGGTACCAAAAACATTCAGTACTTC. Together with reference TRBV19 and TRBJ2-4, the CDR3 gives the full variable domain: DGGITQSPKYLFRKEGQNVTLSCEQNLNHDAMYWYRQDPGQGLRLIYYSQIVNDFQKGDIAEGYSVSREKKESFPLTVTSAQKNPTAFYLCASSPQSGTKNIQYFGAGTRLSVL.

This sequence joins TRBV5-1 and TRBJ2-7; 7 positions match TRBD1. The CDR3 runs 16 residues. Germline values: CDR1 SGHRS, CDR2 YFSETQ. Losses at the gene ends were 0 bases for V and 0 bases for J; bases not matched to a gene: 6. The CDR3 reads CASSLGRDSYSYEQYF. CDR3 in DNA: TGCGCCAGCAGCTTGGGCCGGGACAGCTACTCCTACGAGCAGTACTTC.

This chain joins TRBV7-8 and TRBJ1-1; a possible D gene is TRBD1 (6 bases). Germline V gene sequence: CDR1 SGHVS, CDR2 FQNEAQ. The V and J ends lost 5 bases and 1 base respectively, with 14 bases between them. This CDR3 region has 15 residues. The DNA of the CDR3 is TGTGCCAGCAGCACCTCTGGGACACAGAACACTGAAGCTTTCTTT. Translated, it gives CASSTSGTQNTEAFF.

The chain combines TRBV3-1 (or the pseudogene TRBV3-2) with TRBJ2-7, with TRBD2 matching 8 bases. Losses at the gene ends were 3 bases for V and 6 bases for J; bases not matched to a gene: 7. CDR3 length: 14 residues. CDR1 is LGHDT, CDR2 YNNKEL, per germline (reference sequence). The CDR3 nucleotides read TGTGCCAGCAGCCACGGGCGGGAGGCCTCCGAGCAGTACTTC. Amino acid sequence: CASSHGREASEQYF.

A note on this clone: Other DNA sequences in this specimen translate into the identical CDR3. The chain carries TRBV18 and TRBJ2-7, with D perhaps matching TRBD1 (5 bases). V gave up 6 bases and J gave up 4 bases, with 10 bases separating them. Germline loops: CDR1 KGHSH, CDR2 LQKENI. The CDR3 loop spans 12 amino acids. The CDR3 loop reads CASSPDRYEQYF. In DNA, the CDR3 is TGTGCCAGCTCCCCTGACAGATACGAGCAGTACTTC.

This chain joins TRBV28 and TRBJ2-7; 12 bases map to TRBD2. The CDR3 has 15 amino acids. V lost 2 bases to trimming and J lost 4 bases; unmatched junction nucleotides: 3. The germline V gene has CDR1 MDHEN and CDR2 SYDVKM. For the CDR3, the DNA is TGTGCCAGCAGTTTAACCGGACTAGCGGGATACGAGCAGTACTTC. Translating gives CASSLTGLAGYEQYF.

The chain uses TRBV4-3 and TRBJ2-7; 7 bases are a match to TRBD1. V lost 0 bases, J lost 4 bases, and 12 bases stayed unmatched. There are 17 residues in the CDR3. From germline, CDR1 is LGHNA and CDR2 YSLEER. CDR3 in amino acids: CASSQEPHRGNHYEQYF. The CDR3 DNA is TGCGCCAGCAGCCAAGAGCCCCACAGGGGTAACCATTACGAGCAGTACTTC.

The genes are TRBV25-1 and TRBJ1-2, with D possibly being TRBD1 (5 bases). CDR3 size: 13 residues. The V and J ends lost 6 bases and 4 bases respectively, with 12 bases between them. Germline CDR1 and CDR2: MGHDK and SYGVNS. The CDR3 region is CASSSPTVYGYTF. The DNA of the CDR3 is TGTGCCAGCAGCTCCCCGACAGTCTATGGCTACACCTTC.

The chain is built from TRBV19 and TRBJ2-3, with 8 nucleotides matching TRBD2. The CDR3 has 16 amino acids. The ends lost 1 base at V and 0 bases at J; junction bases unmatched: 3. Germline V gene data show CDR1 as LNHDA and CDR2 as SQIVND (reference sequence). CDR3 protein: CASSIGTSGSTDTQYF. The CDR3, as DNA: TGTGCCAGTAGTATAGGAACTAGCGGAAGCACAGATACGCAGTATTTT.

CDR3 loop: CASSPSTGSGLGYTF. CDR3 bases: TGTGCCAGCTCACCTTCGACAGGGTCGGGGCTTGGCTACACCTTC. The chain links TRBV18 to TRBJ1-2; 7 bases line up with TRBD1. The germline V gene has CDR1 KGHSH and CDR2 LQKENI. CDR3 length: 15 amino acids. V lost 3 bases and J lost 7; bases outside the gene matches: 11.

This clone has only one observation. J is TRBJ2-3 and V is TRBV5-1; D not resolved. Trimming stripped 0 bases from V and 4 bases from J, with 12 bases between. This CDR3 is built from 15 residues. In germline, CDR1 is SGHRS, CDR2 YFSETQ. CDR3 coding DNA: TGCGCCAGCAGCTTGGATGTCGCAGGCTCAGATACGCAGTATTTT. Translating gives CASSLDVAGSDTQYF.

In nucleotides, the CDR3 is TGTGCCAGCAGTTCGACAGGGCATTTAGATTCACCCCTCCACTTT. As protein: CASSSTGHLDSPLHF. This chain uses TRBV2 with TRBJ1-6; 7 bases map to TRBD1. The CDR3 consists of 15 residues. The V gene's germline CDR1 is SNHLY and CDR2 FYNNEI. V shed 5 bases, J shed 8 bases, and the junction held 9 bases outside the gene matches.

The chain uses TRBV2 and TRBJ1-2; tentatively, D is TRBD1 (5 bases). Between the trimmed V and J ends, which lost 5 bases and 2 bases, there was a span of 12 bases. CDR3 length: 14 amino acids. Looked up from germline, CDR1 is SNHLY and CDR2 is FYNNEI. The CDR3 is CASSPYRLNYGYTF. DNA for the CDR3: TGTGCCAGCAGTCCCTACAGGCTAAACTATGGCTACACCTTC.

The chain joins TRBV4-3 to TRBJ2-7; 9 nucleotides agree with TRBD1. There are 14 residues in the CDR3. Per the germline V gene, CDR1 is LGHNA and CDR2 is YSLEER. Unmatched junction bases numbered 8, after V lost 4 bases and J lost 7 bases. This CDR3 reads CASSPRDRVGEQYF. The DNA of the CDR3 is TGCGCCAGCAGCCCCCGGGACAGGGTGGGAGAGCAGTACTTC.

The CDR3 reads CSVEDLRSQGAKSPLHF. DNA of the CDR3: TGCAGCGTTGAAGATCTTAGGAGTCAGGGGGCGAAATCACCCCTCCACTTT. The genes are TRBV29-1 and TRBJ1-6, with 8 nucleotides matching TRBD1. Germline V gene sequence: CDR1 SQVTM, CDR2 ANQGSEA. J lost 10 bases, V lost 0 bases, and 14 bases had no gene match. This CDR3 comprises 17 residues.

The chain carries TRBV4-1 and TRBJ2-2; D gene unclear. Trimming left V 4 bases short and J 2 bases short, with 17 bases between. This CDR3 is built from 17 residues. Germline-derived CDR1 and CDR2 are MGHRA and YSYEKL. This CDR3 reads CASSLYSEAVNTGELFF. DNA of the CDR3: TGCGCCAGCAGCCTTTACTCAGAGGCAGTTAACACCGGGGAGCTGTTTTTT.

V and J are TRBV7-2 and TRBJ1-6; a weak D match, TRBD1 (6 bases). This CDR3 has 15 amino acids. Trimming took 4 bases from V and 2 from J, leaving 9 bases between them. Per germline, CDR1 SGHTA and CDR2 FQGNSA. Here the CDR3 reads CASSSWTAYNSPLHF. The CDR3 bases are TGTGCCAGCAGCTCCTGGACAGCCTATAATTCACCCCTCCACTTT.

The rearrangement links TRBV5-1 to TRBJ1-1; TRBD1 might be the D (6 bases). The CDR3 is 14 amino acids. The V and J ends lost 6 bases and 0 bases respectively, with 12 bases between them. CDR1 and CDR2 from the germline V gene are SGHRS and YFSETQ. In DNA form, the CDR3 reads TGCGCCAGCAACTTCGGACAGCTGAACACTGAAGCTTTCTTT. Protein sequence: CASNFGQLNTEAFF.

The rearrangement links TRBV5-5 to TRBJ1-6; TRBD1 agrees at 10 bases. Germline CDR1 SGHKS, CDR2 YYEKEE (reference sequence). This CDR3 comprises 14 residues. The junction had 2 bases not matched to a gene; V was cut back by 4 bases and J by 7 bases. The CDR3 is CASSRQGANSPLHF. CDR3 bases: TGTGCCAGCAGCAGACAGGGGGCGAATTCACCCCTCCACTTT.

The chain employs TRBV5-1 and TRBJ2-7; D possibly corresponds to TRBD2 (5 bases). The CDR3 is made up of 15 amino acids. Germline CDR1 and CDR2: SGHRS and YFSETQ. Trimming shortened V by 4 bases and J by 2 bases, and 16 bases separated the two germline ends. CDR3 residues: CASSPDFQSTYEQYF. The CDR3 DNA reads TGCGCCAGCAGCCCGGACTTTCAATCGACCTACGAGCAGTACTTC.

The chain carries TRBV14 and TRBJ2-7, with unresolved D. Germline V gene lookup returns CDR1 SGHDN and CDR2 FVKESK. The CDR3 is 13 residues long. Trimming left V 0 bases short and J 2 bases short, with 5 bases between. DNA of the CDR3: TGTGCCAGCAGCCAAGACAAAACCTACGAGCAGTACTTC. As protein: CASSQDKTYEQYF.

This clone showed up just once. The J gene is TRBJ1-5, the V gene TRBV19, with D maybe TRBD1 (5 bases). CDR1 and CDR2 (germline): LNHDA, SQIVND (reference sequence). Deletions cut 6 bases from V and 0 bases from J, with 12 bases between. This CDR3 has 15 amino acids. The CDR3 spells CASSLNRYSNQPQHF. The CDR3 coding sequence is TGTGCCAGTAGCCTCAACAGGTATAGCAATCAGCCCCAGCATTTT. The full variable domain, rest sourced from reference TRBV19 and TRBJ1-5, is DGGITQSPKYLFRKEGQNVTLSCEQNLNHDAMYWYRQDPGQGLRLIYYSQIVNDFQKGDIAEGYSVSREKKESFPLTVTSAQKNPTAFYLCASSLNRYSNQPQHFGDGTRLSIL.

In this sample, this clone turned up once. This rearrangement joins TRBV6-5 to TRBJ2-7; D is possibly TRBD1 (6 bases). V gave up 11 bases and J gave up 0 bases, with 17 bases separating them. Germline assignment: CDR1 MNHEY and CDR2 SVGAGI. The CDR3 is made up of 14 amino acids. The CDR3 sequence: CAASRDISSYEQYF. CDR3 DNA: TGTGCCGCCTCGAGGGACATAAGCTCCTACGAGCAGTACTTC.